This TCR beta chain was documented in a study of T-cell memory formation after mild COVID-19. Turning to the study itself: Most TCR clusters belonged to a single donor. General study findings and limits: The CD4+ clones that contracted clustered mainly within CM and EM, and the CD8+ clones concentrated in EMRA. The pre-infection memory compartment contained some responding clones, suggesting cross-reactive memory joined.

TCRdb re-called the 5' RACE reads through MiXCR, storing one row per CDR3 protein. The profile shows some 440,000 distinct CDR3 sequences, approximately 25% of them singletons. This clonotype occurred a few times. Its antigen is still unknown. The V and J ends lost 7 bases and 3 bases, in that order; junction bases with no gene match: 3. The CDR3 has 12 residues. CDR1 is LNHDA, CDR2 SQIVND, per germline (reference sequence). V gene TRBV19 combines with J gene TRBJ2-7, with 7 bases that match TRBD2. The source of this sequence is an adult woman who had mild COVID-19 (a few samples of this study predate the infection). Cell type and time point are not known. The specimen sequenced was PBMCs or a T cell subset sorted from them (not recorded which). CDR3: CASTSGGYEQYF. The CDR3 DNA reads as TGTGCCAGTACCTCGGGGGGCTACGAGCAGTACTTC.